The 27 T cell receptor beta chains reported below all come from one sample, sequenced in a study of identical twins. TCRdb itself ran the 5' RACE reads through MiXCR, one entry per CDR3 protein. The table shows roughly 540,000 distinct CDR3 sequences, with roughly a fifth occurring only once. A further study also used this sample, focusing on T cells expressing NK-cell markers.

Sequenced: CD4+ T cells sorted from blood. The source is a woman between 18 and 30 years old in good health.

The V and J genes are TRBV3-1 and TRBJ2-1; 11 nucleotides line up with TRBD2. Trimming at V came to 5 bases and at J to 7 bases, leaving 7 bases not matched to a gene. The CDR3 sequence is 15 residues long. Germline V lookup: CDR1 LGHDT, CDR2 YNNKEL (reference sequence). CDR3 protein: CASSALAGALNEQFF. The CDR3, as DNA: TGTGCCAGCAGCGCACTAGCGGGGGCCCTTAATGAGCAGTTCTTC.

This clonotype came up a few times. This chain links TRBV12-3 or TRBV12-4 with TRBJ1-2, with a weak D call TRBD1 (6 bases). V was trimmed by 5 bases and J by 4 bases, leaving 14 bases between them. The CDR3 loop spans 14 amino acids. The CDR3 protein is CASSDRGLGYGYTF. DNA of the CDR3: TGTGCCAGCAGTGACCGGGGGCTCGGCTATGGCTACACCTTC.

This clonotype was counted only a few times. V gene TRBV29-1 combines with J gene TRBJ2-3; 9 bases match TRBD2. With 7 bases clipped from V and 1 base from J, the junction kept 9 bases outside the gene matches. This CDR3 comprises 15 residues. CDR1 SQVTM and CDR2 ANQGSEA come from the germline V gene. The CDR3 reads CSAALLAGGTDTQYF. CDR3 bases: TGCAGCGCGGCTCTCTTAGCGGGAGGCACAGATACGCAGTATTTT.

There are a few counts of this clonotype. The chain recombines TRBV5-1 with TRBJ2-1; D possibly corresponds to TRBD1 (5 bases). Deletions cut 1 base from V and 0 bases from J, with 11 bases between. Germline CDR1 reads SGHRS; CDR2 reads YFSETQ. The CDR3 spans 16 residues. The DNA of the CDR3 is TGCGCCAGCAGCTTGCAGGGTTCGGTCTCCTACAATGAGCAGTTCTTC. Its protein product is CASSLQGSVSYNEQFF.

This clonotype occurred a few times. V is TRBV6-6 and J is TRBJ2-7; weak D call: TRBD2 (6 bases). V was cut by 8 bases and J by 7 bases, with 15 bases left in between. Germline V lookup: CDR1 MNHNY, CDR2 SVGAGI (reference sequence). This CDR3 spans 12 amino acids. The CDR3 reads CASSPGVGEQYF. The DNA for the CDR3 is TGTGCCAGCTCCCCGGGGGTTGGGGAGCAGTACTTC.

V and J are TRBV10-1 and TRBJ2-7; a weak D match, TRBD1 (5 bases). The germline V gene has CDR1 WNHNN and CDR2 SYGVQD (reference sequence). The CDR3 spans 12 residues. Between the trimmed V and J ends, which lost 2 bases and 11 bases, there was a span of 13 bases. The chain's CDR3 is CASSEGGARKYF. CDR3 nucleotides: TGCGCCAGCAGTGAGGGTGGGGCGAGGAAGTACTTC.

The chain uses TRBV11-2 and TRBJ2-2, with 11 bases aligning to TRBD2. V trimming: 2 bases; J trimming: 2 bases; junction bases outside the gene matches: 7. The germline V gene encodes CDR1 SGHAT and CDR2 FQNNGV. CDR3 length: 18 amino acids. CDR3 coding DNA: TGTGCCAGCAGCTTACATCGAACTAGCGGGAGTAACACCGGGGAGCTGTTTTTT. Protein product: CASSLHRTSGSNTGELFF.

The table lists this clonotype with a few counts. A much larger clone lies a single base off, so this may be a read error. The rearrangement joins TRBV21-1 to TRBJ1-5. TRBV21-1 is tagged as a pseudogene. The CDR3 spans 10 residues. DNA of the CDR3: TGTGCCAGCAGCAGTCAGCCCCAGCATTTT. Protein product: CASSSQPQHF.

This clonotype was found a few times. CDR3 coding DNA: TGCAGTGCTAAAAAGGGGACCGCCAGCGGCGAGCAGTACTTC. This gives the protein CSAKKGTASGEQYF. The chain is built from TRBV20-1 and TRBJ2-7; D is tentatively TRBD1 or TRBD2 (5 bases each). CDR3 length: 14 amino acids. Germline CDR1 DFQATT, CDR2 SNEGSKA (reference sequence). V was pared by 4 bases and J by 6 bases, with 19 bases between.

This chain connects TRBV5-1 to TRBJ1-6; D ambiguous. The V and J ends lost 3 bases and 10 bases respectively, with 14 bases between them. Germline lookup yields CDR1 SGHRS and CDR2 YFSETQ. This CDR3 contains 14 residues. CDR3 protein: CASSSKGTESPLHF. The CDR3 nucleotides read TGCGCCAGCAGCTCAAAGGGAACCGAGTCACCCCTCCACTTT.

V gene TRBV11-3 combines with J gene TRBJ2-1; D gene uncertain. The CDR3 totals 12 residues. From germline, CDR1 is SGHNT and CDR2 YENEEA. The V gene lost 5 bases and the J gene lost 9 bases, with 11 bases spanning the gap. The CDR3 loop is CASSPRPTEQFF. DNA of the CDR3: TGTGCCAGCAGCCCCCGGCCGACTGAGCAGTTCTTC.

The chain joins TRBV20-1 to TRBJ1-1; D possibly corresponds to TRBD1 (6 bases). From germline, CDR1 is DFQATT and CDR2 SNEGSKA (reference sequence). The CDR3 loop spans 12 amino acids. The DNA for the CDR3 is TGCAGCCTTCGGGGGCGGAACACTGAAGCTTTCTTT. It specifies CSLRGRNTEAFF.

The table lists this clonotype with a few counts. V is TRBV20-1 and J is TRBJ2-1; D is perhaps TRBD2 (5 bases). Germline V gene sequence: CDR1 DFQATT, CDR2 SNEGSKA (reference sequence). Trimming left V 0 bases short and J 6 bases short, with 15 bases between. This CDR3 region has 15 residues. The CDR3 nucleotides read TGCAGTGCTAGAGAAGTCCGGGGTCGTATCAATGAGCAGTTCTTC. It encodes CSAREVRGRINEQFF.

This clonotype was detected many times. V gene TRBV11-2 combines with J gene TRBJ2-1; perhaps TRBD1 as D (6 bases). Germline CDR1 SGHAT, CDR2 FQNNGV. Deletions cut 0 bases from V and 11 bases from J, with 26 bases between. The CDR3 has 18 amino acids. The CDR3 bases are TGTGCCAGCAGCTTAGAAGGGCCCCAGGGGAGCGGAGCGAATCAGCAGTTCTTC. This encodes CASSLEGPQGSGANQQFF.

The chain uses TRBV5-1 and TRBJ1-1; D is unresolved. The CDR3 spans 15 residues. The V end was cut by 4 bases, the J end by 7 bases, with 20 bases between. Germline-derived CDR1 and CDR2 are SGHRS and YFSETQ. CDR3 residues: CASSPGSPDSNEAFF. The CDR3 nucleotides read TGCGCCAGCAGCCCTGGGTCCCCGGACTCAAATGAAGCTTTCTTT.

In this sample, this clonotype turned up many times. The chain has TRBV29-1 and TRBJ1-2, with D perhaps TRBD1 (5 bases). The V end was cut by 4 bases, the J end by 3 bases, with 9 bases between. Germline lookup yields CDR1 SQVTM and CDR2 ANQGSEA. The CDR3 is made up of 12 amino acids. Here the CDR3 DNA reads TGCAGCGTTGTTTCGGGGGACTATGGCTACACCTTC. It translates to CSVVSGDYGYTF.

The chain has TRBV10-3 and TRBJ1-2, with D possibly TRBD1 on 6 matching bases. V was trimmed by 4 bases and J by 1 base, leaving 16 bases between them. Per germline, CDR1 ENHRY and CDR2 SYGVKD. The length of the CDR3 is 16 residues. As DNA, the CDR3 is TGTGCCATCAGTGTTTTAGGGGGGGCCGGTAACTATGGCTACACCTTC. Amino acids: CAISVLGGAGNYGYTF.

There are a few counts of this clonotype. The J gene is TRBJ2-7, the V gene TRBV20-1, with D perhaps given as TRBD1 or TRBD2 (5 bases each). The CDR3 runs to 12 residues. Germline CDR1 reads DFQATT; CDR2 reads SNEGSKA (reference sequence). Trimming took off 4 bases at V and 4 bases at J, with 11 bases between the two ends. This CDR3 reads CSAMRGEYEQYF. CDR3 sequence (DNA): TGCAGTGCTATGAGAGGGGAATACGAGCAGTACTTC.

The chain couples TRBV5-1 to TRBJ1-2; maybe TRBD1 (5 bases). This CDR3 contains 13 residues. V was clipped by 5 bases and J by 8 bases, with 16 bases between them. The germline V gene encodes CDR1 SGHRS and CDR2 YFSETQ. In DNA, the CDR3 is TGCGCCAGCAGTTACCCGGGACTTCGAGGCTACACCTTC. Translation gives CASSYPGLRGYTF.

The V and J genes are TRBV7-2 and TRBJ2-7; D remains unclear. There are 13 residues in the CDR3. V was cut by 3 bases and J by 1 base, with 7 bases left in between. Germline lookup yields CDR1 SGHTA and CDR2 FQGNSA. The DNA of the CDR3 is TGTGCCAGCAGCTTCAGTCATTCCTACGAGCAGTACTTC. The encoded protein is CASSFSHSYEQYF.

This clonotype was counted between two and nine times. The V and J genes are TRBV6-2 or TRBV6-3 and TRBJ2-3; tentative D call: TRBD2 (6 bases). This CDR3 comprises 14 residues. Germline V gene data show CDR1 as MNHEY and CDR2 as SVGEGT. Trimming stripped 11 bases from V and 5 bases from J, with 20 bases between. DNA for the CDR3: TGTGCCGGACTGAGAGCGGGCTTCGGAGATACGCAGTATTTT. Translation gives CAGLRAGFGDTQYF.

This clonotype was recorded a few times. CDR3 in DNA: TGTGCCAGCAGATATGGGGTAGCGGGCTACGAGCAGTACTTC. It yields the protein CASRYGVAGYEQYF. This rearrangement joins TRBV6-5 to TRBJ2-7, with 7 positions matching TRBD2. The CDR3 has 14 residues. Trimming removed 6 bases from V and 3 bases from J; junction bases left unmatched: 8. Germline V lookup: CDR1 MNHEY, CDR2 SVGAGI.

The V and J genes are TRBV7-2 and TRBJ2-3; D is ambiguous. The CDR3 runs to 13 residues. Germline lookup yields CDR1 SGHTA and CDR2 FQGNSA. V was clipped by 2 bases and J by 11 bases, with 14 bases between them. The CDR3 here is CASSLIRQNQQYF. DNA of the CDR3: TGTGCCAGCAGCTTAATAAGGCAGAATCAGCAGTATTTT.

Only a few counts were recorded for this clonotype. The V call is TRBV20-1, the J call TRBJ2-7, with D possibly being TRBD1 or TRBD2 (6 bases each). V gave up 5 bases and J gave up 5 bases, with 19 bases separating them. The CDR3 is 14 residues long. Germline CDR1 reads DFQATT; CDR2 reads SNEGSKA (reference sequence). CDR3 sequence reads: CSAGGQRGDNEQYF. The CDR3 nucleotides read TGCAGTGCTGGGGGGCAGAGAGGGGACAACGAGCAGTACTTC.

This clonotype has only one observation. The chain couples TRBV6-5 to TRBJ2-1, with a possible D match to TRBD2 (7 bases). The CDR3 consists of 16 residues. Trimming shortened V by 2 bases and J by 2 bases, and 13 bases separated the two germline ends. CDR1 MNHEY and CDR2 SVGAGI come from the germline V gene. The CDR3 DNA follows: TGTGCCAGCAGTTACGTGGGAGGGGGTCCCTACAATGAGCAGTTCTTC. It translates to CASSYVGGGPYNEQFF.

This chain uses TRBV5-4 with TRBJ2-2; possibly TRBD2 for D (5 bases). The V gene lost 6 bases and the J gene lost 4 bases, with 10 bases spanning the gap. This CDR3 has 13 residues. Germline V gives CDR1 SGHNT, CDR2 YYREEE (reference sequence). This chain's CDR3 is CASTAGLTGELFF. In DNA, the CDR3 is TGTGCCAGCACCGCGGGCCTCACCGGGGAGCTGTTTTTT.

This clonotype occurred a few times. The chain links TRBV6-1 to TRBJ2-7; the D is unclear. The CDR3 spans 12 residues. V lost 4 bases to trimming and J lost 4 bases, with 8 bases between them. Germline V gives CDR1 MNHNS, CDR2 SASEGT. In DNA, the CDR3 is TGTGCCAGCAGTGCCTTTAATTACGAGCAGTACTTC. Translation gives CASSAFNYEQYF.